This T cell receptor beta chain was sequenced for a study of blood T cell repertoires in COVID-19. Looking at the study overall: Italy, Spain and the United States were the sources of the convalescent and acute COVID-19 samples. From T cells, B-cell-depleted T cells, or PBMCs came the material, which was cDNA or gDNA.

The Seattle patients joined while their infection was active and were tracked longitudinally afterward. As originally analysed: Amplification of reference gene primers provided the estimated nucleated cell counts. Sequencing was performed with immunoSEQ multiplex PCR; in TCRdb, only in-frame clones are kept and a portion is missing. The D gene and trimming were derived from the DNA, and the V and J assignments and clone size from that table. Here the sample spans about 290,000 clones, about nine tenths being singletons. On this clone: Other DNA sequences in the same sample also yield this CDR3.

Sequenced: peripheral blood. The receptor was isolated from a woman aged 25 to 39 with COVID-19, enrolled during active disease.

The CDR3 DNA reads as TGTGCCAGCTCACCGGGAGGGCGGGAGCAGTTCTTC. Translating it yields CASSPGGREQFF. The chain couples TRBV18 to TRBJ2-1, with TRBD2 matching 7 bases. The CDR3 has 12 residues. The germline CDR1 and CDR2 sequences are KGHSH and LQKENI. V shed 3 bases, J shed 10 bases, and the junction held 3 bases outside the gene matches.